One and the same sample provided the 28 T cell receptor beta chains below, sequenced in a study of Ad26.COV2.S vaccination and SARS-CoV-2 variants. Sample treatment: over 15 received Ad26.COV2.S at low or high dose, single or two shots; roughly five received placebo; per-sample allocation not given. Vaccine and placebo recipients were sampled on day 63 after the first injection. The method was immunoSEQ multiplex PCR; TCRdb's version includes in-frame clones alone and lacks a portion of them. The sample yields around 420,000 clones, around nine tenths seen once. The input for sequencing was peripheral blood, taken in a trial of Ad26.COV2.S vaccine versus placebo. The receptors derive from a person between 18 and 65 years old who received the Ad26.COV2.S COVID-19 vaccine or a placebo.

This chain connects TRBV6-2 or TRBV6-3 to TRBJ2-7, with 8 bases matching TRBD1. The CDR3 extends over 18 amino acids. After removal of 0 bases from V and 0 bases from J, the junction contained 10 bases not matched to a gene. Germline values: CDR1 MNHEY, CDR2 SVGEGT. The CDR3 bases are TGTGCCAGCAGTTACTCGAAGATCGCGGGACAGGACTCCTACGAGCAGTACTTC. Residues: CASSYSKIAGQDSYEQYF.

CDR3 coding DNA: TGTGCCAGCAGCCCAGGACACCCCAGACCCCTCCACTTT. This translates into CASSPGHPRPLHF. V is TRBV9 and J is TRBJ1-6; D may be TRBD1 (5 bases). The CDR3 consists of 13 residues. The V gene lost 4 bases and the J gene lost 12 bases, with 14 bases spanning the gap. The germline CDR1 and CDR2 sequences are SGDLS and YYNGEE.

The chain is built from TRBV5-8 and TRBJ1-6, with 8 bases that match TRBD1. V lost 4 bases and J lost 2; bases outside the gene matches: 5. The CDR3 has 16 residues. In germline, CDR1 is SGHTS, CDR2 YDEGEE. CDR3 amino acids: CASSRDRTPYNSPLHF. Written as DNA, the CDR3 is TGTGCCAGCAGCCGGGACAGGACCCCCTATAATTCACCCCTCCACTTT.

The rearrangement uses TRBV5-1 and TRBJ1-2; 7 bases map to TRBD1. The length of the CDR3 is 13 residues. Unmatched junction bases numbered 8, after V lost 4 bases and J lost 8 bases. CDR1 is SGHRS, CDR2 YFSETQ, per germline. The CDR3 bases are TGCGCCAGCAGCAACCCCACAGGGGACGGCTACACCTTC. It encodes CASSNPTGDGYTF.

The rearrangement uses TRBV7-3 and TRBJ2-6; 9 bases map to TRBD1. The CDR3 runs 17 residues. Germline-derived CDR1 and CDR2 are SGHTA and FQGTGA. The V gene end was trimmed by 3 bases and the J gene end by 2 bases; junction bases not matched to a gene: 5. CDR3 sequence: CASSFGTGWTGANVLTF. As DNA, the CDR3 is TGTGCCAGCAGCTTTGGGACAGGGTGGACTGGGGCCAACGTCCTGACTTTC.

The rearrangement links TRBV29-1 to TRBJ2-4, with unresolved D. This CDR3 is 13 amino acids long. Per germline, CDR1 SQVTM and CDR2 ANQGSEA. Between the trimmed V and J ends, which lost 5 bases and 1 base, there was a span of 9 bases. The CDR3 nucleotides read TGCAGCGTTTACAGTTATGCCAAAAACATTCAGTACTTC. It codes for CSVYSYAKNIQYF.

The chain employs TRBV4-1 and TRBJ1-5; a possible D gene is TRBD1 (6 bases). CDR3 length: 13 residues. The V end was cut by 3 bases, the J end by 8 bases, with 11 bases between. Germline CDR1 MGHRA, CDR2 YSYEKL. Here the CDR3 DNA reads TGCGCCAGCAGCCAGAACCAGGGGAAGCCCCAGCATTTT. Its translation is CASSQNQGKPQHF.

This clone was seen once. The V and J genes are TRBV27 and TRBJ2-7, with 9 nucleotides matching TRBD1. Per the germline V gene, CDR1 is MNHEY and CDR2 is SMNVEV (reference sequence). V lost 2 bases and J lost 2; bases outside the gene matches: 4. The CDR3 has 15 residues. CDR3 DNA sequence: TGTGCCAGCAGTTTACGGGGACAGGGAACCTACGAGCAGTACTTC. Its protein is CASSLRGQGTYEQYF.

This sequence joins TRBV28 and TRBJ2-3; 10 nucleotides align to TRBD1. With V trimmed by 5 bases and J by 4 bases, 6 bases remained unmatched. Germline V lookup: CDR1 MDHEN, CDR2 SYDVKM. The CDR3 is 15 residues long. The CDR3 loop reads CASSTWDRGADTQYF. The DNA for the CDR3 is TGTGCCAGCAGTACCTGGGACAGGGGTGCAGATACGCAGTATTTT.

The chain has TRBV14 and TRBJ2-3; D is perhaps TRBD1 (6 bases). V shed 0 bases and J shed 0 bases, with 16 bases lying between them. The germline V gene encodes CDR1 SGHDN and CDR2 FVKESK. The CDR3 consists of 18 residues. The DNA of the CDR3 is TGTGCCAGCAGCCAAGAGTGGACAGAGTTTACTAGCACAGATACGCAGTATTTT. It codes for CASSQEWTEFTSTDTQYF.

This sequence joins TRBV19 and TRBJ2-2; no definite D call. Germline V gives CDR1 LNHDA, CDR2 SQIVND (reference sequence). Trimming pared 4 bases from V and 5 bases from J, leaving 11 bases between. The CDR3 consists of 14 residues. CDR3 nucleotides: TGTGCCAGTAGTACCCCCGTGGGGACCGGGGAGCTGTTTTTT. It is translated as CASSTPVGTGELFF. Using reference TRBV19 and TRBJ2-2 for the parts outside the CDR3, the full variable domain is DGGITQSPKYLFRKEGQNVTLSCEQNLNHDAMYWYRQDPGQGLRLIYYSQIVNDFQKGDIAEGYSVSREKKESFPLTVTSAQKNPTAFYLCASSTPVGTGELFFGEGSRLTVL.

The gene calls are TRBV6-4 and TRBJ1-1; 7 nucleotides align to TRBD1. The CDR3 is made up of 13 amino acids. The V and J ends lost 4 bases and 3 bases, in that order; junction bases with no gene match: 2. Germline V gene sequence: CDR1 MRHNA, CDR2 SNTAGT. DNA of the CDR3: TGTGCCAGCAGTGTCCAGGGGGACACTGAAGCTTTCTTT. It yields the protein CASSVQGDTEAFF.

This clone occurred a few times. Other DNA sequences in the sample encode the same CDR3. The chain links TRBV29-1 to TRBJ1-1; weak D call: TRBD1 (6 bases). Germline V lookup: CDR1 SQVTM, CDR2 ANQGSEA. The CDR3 extends over 13 amino acids. Trimming stripped 7 bases from V and 0 bases from J, with 12 bases between. The CDR3: CSAEGGLNTEAFF. The CDR3 nucleotides read TGCAGCGCCGAGGGGGGTCTGAACACTGAAGCTTTCTTT.

The genes are TRBV9 and TRBJ1-6; tentatively, D is TRBD1 (6 bases). V lost 7 bases to trimming and J lost 7 bases, with 21 bases between them. Germline V CDR1 and CDR2: SGDLS, YYNGEE. CDR3 size: 16 residues. The CDR3 DNA reads as TGTGCCAGCTCCTTGGCGGGGGGGGCTGGGAATTCACCCCTCCACTTT. Protein: CASSLAGGAGNSPLHF.

The rearrangement joins TRBV19 to TRBJ2-7, with D tentatively TRBD2 (5 bases). V lost 3 bases to trimming and J lost 2 bases, with 14 bases between them. The V gene's germline CDR1 is LNHDA and CDR2 SQIVND (reference sequence). This CDR3 has 15 residues. The DNA for the CDR3 is TGTGCCAGTAGTATTGCGGCGGGTTCAACCTACGAGCAGTACTTC. Its protein is CASSIAAGSTYEQYF.

This chain's CDR3 is CASSFSGSGNTIYF. In DNA, the CDR3 is TGTGCCAGCAGCTTTTCAGGCTCTGGAAACACCATATATTTT. The V call is TRBV6-5, the J call TRBJ1-3; D call uncertain. CDR1 and CDR2 from the germline V gene are MNHEY and SVGAGI. Trimming pared 6 bases from V and 0 bases from J, leaving 9 bases between. CDR3 length: 14 amino acids.

The chain is built from TRBV5-1 and TRBJ2-2; the D gene is possibly TRBD1 (5 bases). Trimming left V 5 bases short and J 5 bases short, with 13 bases between. Germline CDR1 SGHRS, CDR2 YFSETQ. The CDR3 has 14 amino acids. The CDR3 is CASSWAGRTGELFF. CDR3 coding DNA: TGCGCCAGCAGTTGGGCAGGGCGGACCGGGGAGCTGTTTTTT. The entire variable domain, with the rest obtained from reference TRBV5-1 and TRBJ2-2, is as follows: KAGVTQTPRYLIKTRGQQVTLSCSPISGHRSVSWYQQTPGQGLQFLFEYFSETQRNKGNFPGRFSGRQFSNSRSEMNVSTLELGDSALYLCASSWAGRTGELFFGEGSRLTVL.

The count of this clone is one. This CDR3 is CASSVDPTGTNEKLFF. CDR3 in DNA: TGTGCCAGCAGCGTAGATCCGACAGGAACTAATGAAAAACTGTTTTTT. This chain links TRBV9 with TRBJ1-4; D possibly corresponds to TRBD1 (6 bases). CDR3 length: 16 amino acids. Germline CDR1 reads SGDLS; CDR2 reads YYNGEE. V was pared by 0 bases and J by 1 base, with 10 bases between.

This clone was seen a few times. The genes are TRBV7-9 and TRBJ2-7; D not certain. The CDR3 loop spans 13 amino acids. CDR1 and CDR2 (germline): SEHNR, FQNEAQ (reference sequence). V gave up 0 bases and J gave up 2 bases, with 5 bases separating them. The CDR3 DNA sequence: TGTGCCAGCAGCTTAGCAGCCCCCTACGAGCAGTACTTC. It specifies CASSLAAPYEQYF.

V usage is TRBV27 and J usage is TRBJ1-1; possible D gene TRBD1, 6 bases. V was cut by 10 bases and J by 6 bases, with 15 bases left in between. Germline V gene data show CDR1 as MNHEY and CDR2 as SMNVEV (reference sequence). The CDR3 runs to 12 residues. The CDR3: CAILRGASEAFF. DNA for the CDR3: TGTGCCATCCTGAGGGGGGCCTCTGAAGCTTTCTTT.

V and J are TRBV24-1 and TRBJ2-1; D is possibly TRBD1 (6 bases). Germline V CDR1 and CDR2: KGHDR, SFDVKD. V was trimmed by 3 bases and J by 0 bases, leaving 14 bases between them. The CDR3 sequence is 17 residues long. The CDR3 loop reads CATSDPRGDSSYNEQFF. CDR3 sequence (DNA): TGTGCCACCAGTGATCCCAGGGGCGATAGCTCCTACAATGAGCAGTTCTTC.

The chain is built from TRBV24-1 and TRBJ1-2; the match to TRBD1 covers 7 bases. CDR1 is KGHDR and CDR2 is SFDVKD in the germline V gene. This CDR3 contains 16 residues. V lost 3 bases to trimming and J lost 7 bases; unmatched junction nucleotides: 13. CDR3 protein: CATSDSFSGTAAGYTF. As DNA, the CDR3 is TGTGCCACCAGTGATAGCTTCTCCGGGACAGCCGCTGGCTACACCTTC.

J is TRBJ2-6 and V is TRBV4-3; TRBD1 agrees at 9 bases. Germline loops: CDR1 LGHNA, CDR2 YSLEER. The J segment lost 9 bases and the V segment lost 1 base, leaving 13 bases of the junction unmatched. This CDR3 is 18 amino acids long. CDR3 nucleotides: TGCGCCAGCAGCCAAGCGCCGGGACAGGGAGATCAAGGCAACGTCCTGACTTTC. Protein: CASSQAPGQGDQGNVLTF.

V usage is TRBV4-1 and J usage is TRBJ1-2; possible D gene TRBD1, 6 bases. Germline CDR1 MGHRA, CDR2 YSYEKL. Trimming took off 4 bases at V and 7 bases at J, with 13 bases between the two ends. CDR3 length: 13 residues. The chain's CDR3 is CASSPTGTFGYTF. The DNA for the CDR3 is TGCGCCAGCAGCCCGACAGGCACTTTTGGCTACACCTTC.

The chain couples TRBV5-5 to TRBJ2-7; the D call may be TRBD1 or TRBD2 (5 bases each). This CDR3 has 14 amino acids. The germline V gene has CDR1 SGHKS and CDR2 YYEKEE (reference sequence). The V end lost 2 bases, the J end lost 3 bases, and 12 bases lay between the germline ends. The CDR3: CASSLSTGLYEQYF. CDR3 coding DNA: TGTGCCAGCAGCTTATCCACAGGACTCTACGAGCAGTACTTC. Combining the CDR3 with reference TRBV5-5 and TRBJ2-7 gives the whole variable domain DAGVTQSPTHLIKTRGQQVTLRCSPISGHKSVSWYQQVLGQGPQFIFQYYEKEERGRGNFPDRFSARQFPNYSSELNVNALLLGDSALYLCASSLSTGLYEQYFGPGTRLTVT.

In its sample, this clone was seen many times. The V gene is TRBV9, the J gene TRBJ1-6, with D uncertain. Trimming stripped 1 base from V and 7 bases from J, with 9 bases between. Germline V CDR1 and CDR2: SGDLS, YYNGEE. The CDR3 covers 14 residues. This CDR3 is CASSVFSENSPLHF. CDR3 DNA sequence: TGTGCCAGCAGCGTATTTTCGGAAAATTCACCCCTCCACTTT.

DNA of the CDR3: TGTGCCAGCAGCCGCCCTAGCGGGGGGATATCCTACGAGCAGTACTTC. Amino acids: CASSRPSGGISYEQYF. The chain has TRBV28 and TRBJ2-7; 11 bases align to TRBD2. Germline V CDR1 and CDR2: MDHEN, SYDVKM. This CDR3 contains 16 residues. Losses at the gene ends were 6 bases for V and 1 base for J; bases not matched to a gene: 8.

The CDR3 reads CASSIGGATGELFF. The CDR3 DNA is TGTGCCAGTAGTATCGGCGGGGCCACCGGGGAGCTGTTTTTT. This chain connects TRBV19 to TRBJ2-2, with D perhaps matching TRBD2 (6 bases). This CDR3 is built from 14 residues. V was cut by 3 bases and J by 4 bases, with 9 bases left in between. In germline, CDR1 is LNHDA, CDR2 SQIVND (reference sequence).